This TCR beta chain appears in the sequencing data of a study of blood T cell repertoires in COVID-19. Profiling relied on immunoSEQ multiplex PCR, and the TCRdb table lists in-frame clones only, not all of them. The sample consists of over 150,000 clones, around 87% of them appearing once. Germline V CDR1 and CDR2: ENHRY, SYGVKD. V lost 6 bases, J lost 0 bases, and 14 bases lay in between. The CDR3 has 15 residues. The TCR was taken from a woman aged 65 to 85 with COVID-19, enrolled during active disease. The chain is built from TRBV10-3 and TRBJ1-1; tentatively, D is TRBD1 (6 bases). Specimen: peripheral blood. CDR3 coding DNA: TGTGCCATCAGGGAAAAGACAGGTCTGAACACTGAAGCTTTCTTT. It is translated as CAIREKTGLNTEAFF.